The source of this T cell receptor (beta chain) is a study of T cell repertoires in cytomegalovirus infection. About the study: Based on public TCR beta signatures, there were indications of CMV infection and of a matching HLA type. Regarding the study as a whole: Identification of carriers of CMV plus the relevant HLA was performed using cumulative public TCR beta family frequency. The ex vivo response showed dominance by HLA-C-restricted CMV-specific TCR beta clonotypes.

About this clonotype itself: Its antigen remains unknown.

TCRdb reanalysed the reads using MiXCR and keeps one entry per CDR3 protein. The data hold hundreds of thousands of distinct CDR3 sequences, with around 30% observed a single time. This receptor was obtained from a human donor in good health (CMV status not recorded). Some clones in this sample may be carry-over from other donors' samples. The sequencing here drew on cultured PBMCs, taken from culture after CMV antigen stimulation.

CDR3 in amino acids: CATSDPDGGVSQPQHF. Written as DNA, the CDR3 is TGTGCCACCAGTGACCCTGACGGAGGGGTGTCTCAGCCCCAGCATTTT. The genes are TRBV24-1 and TRBJ1-5, with D possibly TRBD1 on 5 matching bases. The CDR3 has 16 residues. Trimming shortened V by 4 bases and J by 6 bases, and 18 bases separated the two germline ends. The germline V gene has CDR1 KGHDR and CDR2 SFDVKD.